The 2 T cell receptor beta chains below come from one sample, sequenced in a study of T cell repertoires in cytomegalovirus infection. TCRdb recomputed calls from the reads with MiXCR, one row per CDR3 protein. The sample lists under 250,000 distinct CDR3 sequences; 6.5% were seen once. Sequencing input: PBMCs. The receptors here all came from a human donor in good health (CMV status not recorded). Some clones in this sample may be carry-over from other donors' samples.

This clonotype was counted only a few times. This chain joins TRBV7-3 and TRBJ2-2; 11 nucleotides align to TRBD2. Per germline, CDR1 SGHTA and CDR2 FQGTGA. The trim removed 5 bases at V and 6 bases at J, leaving 2 bases unmatched. The CDR3 sequence is 14 residues long. The CDR3 protein is CASSTSGGAGELFF. The CDR3 DNA sequence: TGTGCCAGCAGCACTAGCGGGGGCGCCGGGGAGCTGTTTTTT. The full variable domain, completed using reference TRBV7-3 and TRBJ2-2, is GAGVSQTPSNKVTEKGKYVELRCDPISGHTALYWYRQSLGQGPEFLIYFQGTGAADDSGLPNDRFFAVRPEGSVSTLKIQRTERGDSAVYLCASSTSGGAGELFFGEGSRLTVL.

This clonotype showed up many times. The chain uses TRBV20-1 and TRBJ1-1, with 7 positions matching TRBD1. The CDR3 covers 14 residues. Trimming at V came to 5 bases and at J to 0 bases, leaving 6 bases not matched to a gene. Germline CDR1 reads DFQATT; CDR2 reads SNEGSKA (reference sequence). This CDR3 is CSAPPDRVNTEAFF. The CDR3 region has the DNA TGCAGTGCTCCCCCCGACAGGGTGAACACTGAAGCTTTCTTT.